This T cell receptor beta chain came from a study of shared clonotypes between healthy human individuals. Looking at the study overall: There were three CD4 naive, three CD4 memory, two CD8 naive and one CD8 memory plates per donor.

Naivety among CD8 cells was defined by CD45RO negativity and positive CCR7 selection, thereby excluding terminally differentiated effector memory CD45RA+ cells. The CDR3 is 13 residues long. Per germline, CDR1 MNHEY and CDR2 SVGAGI. The V gene lost 2 bases and the J gene lost 0 bases, with 5 bases spanning the gap. Data came from immunoSEQ multiplex PCR; TCRdb stores just in-frame clones and leaves some out. The sample contains hundreds of thousands of clones, roughly 96% of which appear only once. As to this clone: Its antigen remains unknown.

Study-wide results and caveats: It was observed that 5% to 6% of naive CD4 clonotypes were shared across several donors. Across subsets, estimated richness was generally greater for naive than for memory populations. Clonotypes shared by all four donors outscored non-shared clonotypes in generation probability.

The sequence derives from a woman younger than 45 in good health. The chain links TRBV6-5 to TRBJ2-7, with D unclear. The specimen sequenced was naive CD8+ T cells sorted from blood. CDR3 amino acids: CASSYGLSYEQYF. CDR3 sequence (DNA): TGTGCCAGCAGTTACGGCCTCTCCTACGAGCAGTACTTC.